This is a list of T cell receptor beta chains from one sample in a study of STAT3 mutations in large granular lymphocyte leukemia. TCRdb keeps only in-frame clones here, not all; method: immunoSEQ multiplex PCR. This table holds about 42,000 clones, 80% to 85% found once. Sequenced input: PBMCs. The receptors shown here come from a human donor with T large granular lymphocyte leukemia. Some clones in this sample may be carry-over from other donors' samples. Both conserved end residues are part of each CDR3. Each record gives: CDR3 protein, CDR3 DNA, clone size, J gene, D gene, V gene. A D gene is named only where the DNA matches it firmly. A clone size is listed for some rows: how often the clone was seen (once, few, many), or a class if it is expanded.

CDR3aa: CASRPATGANVLTF
CDR3nt: TGCGCCAGCAGGCCGGCGACGGGGGCCAACGTCCTGACTTTC
abundance: .
j_gene: TRBJ2-6
d_gene: .
v_gene: TRBV5-1

CDR3aa: CSVLRLAELTQYF
CDR3nt: TGCAGCGTTTTGAGACTAGCGGAACTTACGCAGTATTTT
abundance: .
j_gene: TRBJ2-3
d_gene: TRBD2
v_gene: TRBV29-1

CDR3aa: CASSSTMVLTKNIQYF
CDR3nt: TGTGCCAGCAGCTCTACTATGGTGTTAACCAAAAACATTCAGTACTTC
abundance: .
j_gene: TRBJ2-4
d_gene: .
v_gene: TRBV7-2

CDR3aa: CASSLERGAYGYTF
CDR3nt: TGTGCCAGCAGCTTGGAGCGGGGGGCGTATGGCTACACCTTC
abundance: .
j_gene: TRBJ1-2
d_gene: .
v_gene: TRBV5-6

CDR3aa: CAWSSGGSTDTQYF
CDR3nt: TGTGCCTGGAGCTCGGGGGGTAGCACAGATACGCAGTATTTT
abundance: .
j_gene: TRBJ2-3
d_gene: TRBD2
v_gene: TRBV30

CDR3aa: CAYLSGSGNTIYF
CDR3nt: TGTGCCTACCTTTCAGGCTCTGGAAACACCATATATTTT
abundance: .
j_gene: TRBJ1-3
d_gene: .
v_gene: TRBV30

CDR3aa: CASSFQASETQYF
CDR3nt: TGCGCCAGCAGCTTCCAGGCTTCAGAGACCCAGTACTTC
abundance: .
j_gene: TRBJ2-5
d_gene: .
v_gene: TRBV5-1

CDR3aa: CSGWPGEGSYNEQFF
CDR3nt: TGCAGCGGATGGCCTGGGGAAGGCTCCTACAATGAGCAGTTCTTC
abundance: .
j_gene: TRBJ2-1
d_gene: .
v_gene: TRBV29-1

CDR3aa: CASSEYSGNTIYF
CDR3nt: TGCGCCAGCAGTGAATACTCTGGAAACACCATATATTTT
abundance: .
j_gene: TRBJ1-3
d_gene: .
v_gene: TRBV10-2

CDR3aa: CASSYLRASYEQYF
CDR3nt: TGTGCCAGCAGTTACTTGAGGGCTTCCTACGAGCAGTACTTC
abundance: .
j_gene: TRBJ2-7
d_gene: .
v_gene: TRBV6-6

CDR3aa: CASSEAAYQPQHF
CDR3nt: TGTGCCAGCAGTGAAGCGGCCTATCAGCCCCAGCATTTT
abundance: .
j_gene: TRBJ1-5
d_gene: .
v_gene: TRBV6-1

CDR3aa: CASSLGGLGGYTF
CDR3nt: TGCGCCAGCAGCTTGGGAGGGTTGGGAGGCTACACCTTC
abundance: .
j_gene: TRBJ1-2
d_gene: .
v_gene: TRBV5-1

CDR3aa: CASSVLETGVSEQFF
CDR3nt: TGTGCCAGCAGTGTTTTGGAGACAGGGGTTAGCGAGCAGTTCTTC
abundance: .
j_gene: TRBJ2-1
d_gene: TRBD1
v_gene: TRBV2

CDR3aa: CASTPAGGYEQYF
CDR3nt: TGCGCCAGCACACCCGCGGGGGGGTACGAGCAGTACTTC
abundance: .
j_gene: TRBJ2-7
d_gene: TRBD2
v_gene: TRBV5-1

CDR3aa: CASIPGQGNTIYF
CDR3nt: TGTGCCAGCATCCCGGGACAAGGGAACACCATATATTTT
abundance: .
j_gene: TRBJ1-3
d_gene: .
v_gene: TRBV28

CDR3aa: CASSLDDNEQFF
CDR3nt: TGTGCCAGCAGTCTGGATGACAATGAGCAGTTCTTC
abundance: .
j_gene: TRBJ2-1
d_gene: .
v_gene: TRBV2

CDR3aa: CSVLLGVERYGYTF
CDR3nt: TGCAGCGTTCTATTGGGGGTTGAGAGGTATGGCTACACCTTC
abundance: .
j_gene: TRBJ1-2
d_gene: .
v_gene: TRBV29-1

CDR3aa: CASSAGQANQPQHF
CDR3nt: TGTGCCAGCAGCGCCGGACAGGCAAATCAGCCCCAGCATTTT
abundance: .
j_gene: TRBJ1-5
d_gene: TRBD1
v_gene: TRBV6-5

CDR3aa: CASSFMGVQQETQYF
CDR3nt: TGTGCCAGCAGCTTCATGGGTGTCCAACAAGAGACCCAGTACTTC
abundance: .
j_gene: TRBJ2-5
d_gene: .
v_gene: TRBV7-9

CDR3aa: CASSLTGGLAGFKGDTQYF
CDR3nt: TGTGCCAGCAGCCTCACAGGGGGACTAGCGGGGTTTAAGGGAGATACGCAGTATTTT
abundance: .
j_gene: TRBJ2-3
d_gene: TRBD2
v_gene: TRBV4-2

CDR3aa: CAISEPRGYTF
CDR3nt: TGTGCCATCAGTGAGCCCCGGGGCTACACCTTC
abundance: .
j_gene: TRBJ1-2
d_gene: .
v_gene: TRBV10-3

CDR3aa: CASSPTGQGNTEAFF
CDR3nt: TGCGCCAGCAGCCCGACCGGACAGGGGAACACTGAAGCTTTCTTT
abundance: .
j_gene: TRBJ1-1
d_gene: TRBD1
v_gene: TRBV4-1

CDR3aa: CASSVDGGNTDTQYF
CDR3nt: TGTGCCAGCAGCGTAGATGGGGGGAACACAGATACGCAGTATTTT
abundance: .
j_gene: TRBJ2-3
d_gene: .
v_gene: TRBV9

CDR3aa: CASSRTSGGNTDTQYF
CDR3nt: TGTGCCAGCTCACGGACTAGCGGGGGGAATACAGATACGCAGTATTTT
abundance: .
j_gene: TRBJ2-3
d_gene: TRBD2
v_gene: TRBV18

CDR3aa: CASSLGTPAEAFF
CDR3nt: TGTGCCAGCAGTTTGGGGACCCCAGCTGAAGCTTTCTTT
abundance: .
j_gene: TRBJ1-1
d_gene: .
v_gene: TRBV28

CDR3aa: CASSSLAGSSYNEQFF
CDR3nt: TGTGCCAGCAGCTCCCTAGCGGGGAGCTCCTACAATGAGCAGTTCTTC
abundance: .
j_gene: TRBJ2-1
d_gene: TRBD2
v_gene: TRBV13

CDR3aa: CASSLRTVESNSPLHF
CDR3nt: TGCGCCAGCAGCTTGAGAACGGTTGAGTCGAATTCACCCCTCCACTTT
abundance: .
j_gene: TRBJ1-6
d_gene: .
v_gene: TRBV5-1

CDR3aa: CASSFRGSLLHF
CDR3nt: TGTGCCAGCAGTTTTCGGGGCTCTCTCCTCCACTTT
abundance: .
j_gene: TRBJ1-6
d_gene: .
v_gene: TRBV28

CDR3aa: CASSDLRTGELFF
CDR3nt: TGTGCCAGCAGTGATCTGAGGACCGGGGAGCTGTTTTTT
abundance: .
j_gene: TRBJ2-2
d_gene: .
v_gene: TRBV6-1

CDR3aa: CASSQEGGGGTTDTQYF
CDR3nt: TGCGCCAGCAGCCAAGAGGGAGGGGGTGGGACCACAGATACGCAGTATTTT
abundance: .
j_gene: TRBJ2-3
d_gene: .
v_gene: TRBV4-3

CDR3aa: CASSLSPDARYGYTF
CDR3nt: TGTGCCAGCAGTTTATCCCCCGACGCCAGGTATGGCTACACCTTC
abundance: once
j_gene: TRBJ1-2
d_gene: .
v_gene: TRBV27

CDR3aa: CASGLQRTYGELFF
CDR3nt: TGTGCCAGCGGGCTCCAGAGGACGTACGGGGAGCTGTTTTTT
abundance: .
j_gene: TRBJ2-2
d_gene: .
v_gene: TRBV6-5

CDR3aa: CASSHRDRDATGELFF
CDR3nt: TGTGCCAGCAGTCACCGGGACAGGGACGCCACCGGGGAGCTGTTTTTT
abundance: .
j_gene: TRBJ2-2
d_gene: TRBD1
v_gene: TRBV28

CDR3aa: CASSPGGDEKLFF
CDR3nt: TGTGCCAGCTCACCAGGGGGGGATGAAAAACTGTTTTTT
abundance: .
j_gene: TRBJ1-4
d_gene: .
v_gene: TRBV18

CDR3aa: CASSPRPGETQYF
CDR3nt: TGTGCCAGCAGCCCCCGACCAGGGGAGACCCAGTACTTC
abundance: .
j_gene: TRBJ2-5
d_gene: .
v_gene: TRBV6-5

CDR3aa: CASSLGPGQGTNEQFF
CDR3nt: TGTGCTAGCAGCTTAGGGCCGGGACAGGGGACCAATGAGCAGTTCTTC
abundance: once
j_gene: TRBJ2-1
d_gene: TRBD1
v_gene: TRBV7-7

CDR3aa: CASKRTGGRETQYF
CDR3nt: TGTGCCAGCAAGAGGACAGGGGGTAGGGAGACCCAGTACTTC
abundance: .
j_gene: TRBJ2-5
d_gene: TRBD1
v_gene: TRBV6-1

CDR3aa: CASSLSGTLNTEAFF
CDR3nt: TGTGCCAGCAGCCTTTCTGGGACACTTAACACTGAAGCTTTCTTT
abundance: .
j_gene: TRBJ1-1
d_gene: .
v_gene: TRBV7-9

CDR3aa: CASSLVRDTGELFF
CDR3nt: TGTGCCAGCAGCTTAGTTCGGGACACCGGGGAGCTGTTTTTT
abundance: .
j_gene: TRBJ2-2
d_gene: .
v_gene: TRBV7-2

CDR3aa: CAISRQGAKGGNTIYF
CDR3nt: TGTGCCATCAGTAGACAGGGGGCAAAGGGTGGAAACACCATATATTTT
abundance: .
j_gene: TRBJ1-3
d_gene: TRBD1
v_gene: TRBV10-3

CDR3aa: CASSEATYEQYF
CDR3nt: TGTGCCAGCAGTGAAGCGACCTACGAGCAGTACTTC
abundance: .
j_gene: TRBJ2-7
d_gene: .
v_gene: TRBV2

CDR3aa: CASRGDLITTDTQYF
CDR3nt: TGTGCCAGCAGAGGGGACCTGATAACGACAGATACGCAGTATTTT
abundance: .
j_gene: TRBJ2-3
d_gene: .
v_gene: TRBV2

CDR3aa: CASSPENSPLHF
CDR3nt: TGTGCCAGCAGCCCAGAGAATTCACCCCTCCACTTT
abundance: .
j_gene: TRBJ1-6
d_gene: .
v_gene: TRBV11-2

CDR3aa: CAWSESVATNEKLFF
CDR3nt: TGTGCCTGGAGTGAATCGGTTGCAACTAATGAAAAACTGTTTTTT
abundance: .
j_gene: TRBJ1-4
d_gene: .
v_gene: TRBV30

CDR3aa: CATSRGVEPGGELFF
CDR3nt: TGTGCCACCAGCAGAGGGGTAGAGCCCGGCGGGGAGCTGTTTTTT
abundance: .
j_gene: TRBJ2-2
d_gene: .
v_gene: TRBV15

CDR3aa: CASVTSRRQTYEQYF
CDR3nt: TGTGCCAGCGTGACTTCACGGAGGCAAACCTACGAGCAGTACTTC
abundance: .
j_gene: TRBJ2-7
d_gene: .
v_gene: TRBV28

CDR3aa: CASSLTTGWPDTQYF
CDR3nt: TGTGCCAGCAGCTTGACGACAGGGTGGCCAGATACGCAGTATTTT
abundance: .
j_gene: TRBJ2-3
d_gene: TRBD1
v_gene: TRBV5-6

CDR3aa: CASSSRLAGIKETQYF
CDR3nt: TGTGCCAGCAGTTCAAGACTAGCGGGAATAAAAGAGACCCAGTACTTC
abundance: .
j_gene: TRBJ2-5
d_gene: TRBD2
v_gene: TRBV28

CDR3aa: CASSPGQTYEQYF
CDR3nt: TGTGCCAGCTCCCCGGGACAGACCTACGAGCAGTACTTC
abundance: .
j_gene: TRBJ2-7
d_gene: TRBD1
v_gene: TRBV18

CDR3aa: CASNILQGDGYTF
CDR3nt: TGTGCCAGTAACATACTTCAGGGGGATGGCTACACCTTC
abundance: .
j_gene: TRBJ1-2
d_gene: TRBD1
v_gene: TRBV19

CDR3aa: CASSLTGTGAGNTIYF
CDR3nt: TGTGCCAGCAGTTTAACCGGGACAGGGGCTGGAAACACCATATATTTT
abundance: .
j_gene: TRBJ1-3
d_gene: TRBD1
v_gene: TRBV6-5

CDR3aa: CASSLNSNQPQHF
CDR3nt: TGTGCCAGCAGTCTTAATAGCAATCAGCCCCAGCATTTT
abundance: once
j_gene: TRBJ1-5
d_gene: .
v_gene: TRBV28